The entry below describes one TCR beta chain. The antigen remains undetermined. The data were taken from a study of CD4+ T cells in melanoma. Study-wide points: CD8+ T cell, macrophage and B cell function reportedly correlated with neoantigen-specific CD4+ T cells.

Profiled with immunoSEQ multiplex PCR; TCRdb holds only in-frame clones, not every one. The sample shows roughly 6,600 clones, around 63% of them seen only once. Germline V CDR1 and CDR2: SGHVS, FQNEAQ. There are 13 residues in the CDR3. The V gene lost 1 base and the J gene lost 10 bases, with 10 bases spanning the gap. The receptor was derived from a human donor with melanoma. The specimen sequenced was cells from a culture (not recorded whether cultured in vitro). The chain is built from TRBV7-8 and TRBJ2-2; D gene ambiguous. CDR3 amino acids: CASSLEGAVELFF. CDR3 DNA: TGTGCCAGCAGCTTAGAAGGAGCCGTGGAGCTGTTTTTT. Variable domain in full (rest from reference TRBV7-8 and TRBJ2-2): GAGVSQSPRYKVAKRGQDVALRCDPISGHVSLFWYQQALGQGPEFLTYFQNEAQLDKSGLPSDRFFAERPEGSVSTLKIQRTQQEDSAVYLCASSLEGAVELFFGEGSRLTVL.